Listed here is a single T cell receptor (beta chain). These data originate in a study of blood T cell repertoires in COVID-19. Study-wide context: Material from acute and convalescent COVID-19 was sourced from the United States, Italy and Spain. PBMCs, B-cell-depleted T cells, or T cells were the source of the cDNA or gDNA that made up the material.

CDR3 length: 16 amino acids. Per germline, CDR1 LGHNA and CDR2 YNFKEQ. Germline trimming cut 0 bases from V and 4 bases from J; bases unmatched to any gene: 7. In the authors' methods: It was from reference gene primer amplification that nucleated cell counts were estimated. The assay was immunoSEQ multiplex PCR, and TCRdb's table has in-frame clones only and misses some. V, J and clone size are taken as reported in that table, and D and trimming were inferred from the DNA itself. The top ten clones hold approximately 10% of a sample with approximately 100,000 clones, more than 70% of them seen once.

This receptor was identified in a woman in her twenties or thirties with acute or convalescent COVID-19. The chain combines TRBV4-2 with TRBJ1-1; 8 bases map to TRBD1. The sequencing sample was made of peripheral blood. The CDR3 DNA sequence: TGTGCCAGCAGCCAAGATCTGGGAACAGGGGGCACTGAAGCTTTCTTT. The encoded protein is CASSQDLGTGGTEAFF.